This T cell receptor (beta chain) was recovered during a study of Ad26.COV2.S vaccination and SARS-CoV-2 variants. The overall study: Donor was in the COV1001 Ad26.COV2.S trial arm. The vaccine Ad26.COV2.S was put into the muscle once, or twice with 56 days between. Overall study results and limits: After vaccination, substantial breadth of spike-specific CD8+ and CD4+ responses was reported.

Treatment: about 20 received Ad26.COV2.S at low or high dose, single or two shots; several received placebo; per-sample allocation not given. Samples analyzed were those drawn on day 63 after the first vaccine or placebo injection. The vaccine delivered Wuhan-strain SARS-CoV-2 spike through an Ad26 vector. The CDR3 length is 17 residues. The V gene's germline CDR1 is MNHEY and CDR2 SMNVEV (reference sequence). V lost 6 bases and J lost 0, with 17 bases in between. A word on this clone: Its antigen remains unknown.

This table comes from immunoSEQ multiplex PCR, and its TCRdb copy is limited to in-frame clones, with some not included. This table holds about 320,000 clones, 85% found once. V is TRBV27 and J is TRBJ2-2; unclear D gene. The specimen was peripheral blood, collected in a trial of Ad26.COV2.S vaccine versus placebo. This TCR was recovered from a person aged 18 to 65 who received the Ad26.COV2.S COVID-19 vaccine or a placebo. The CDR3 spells CASSPGPTHANTGELFF. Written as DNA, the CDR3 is TGTGCCAGCAGCCCTGGTCCGACTCACGCGAACACCGGGGAGCTGTTTTTT.